This T cell receptor beta chain was sequenced during a study of blood T cell repertoires in COVID-19. Germline lookup yields CDR1 MGHRA and CDR2 YSYEKL. Trimming took off 0 bases at V and 10 bases at J, with 18 bases between the two ends. The CDR3 runs 15 residues. As originally analysed: Amplifying reference gene primers gave estimates of nucleated cell counts. TCRdb keeps only in-frame clones here, not all; method: immunoSEQ multiplex PCR. The V and J calls and clone size come from that table; D and trimming were worked out from the DNA. The data show about 81,000 clones, nearly 95% seen once. Material: peripheral blood. This chain links TRBV4-1 with TRBJ1-2; the D gene is possibly TRBD1 (6 bases). The clonotype comes from a human donor with active COVID-19. The donor label of this sample is uncertain. This CDR3 reads CASSQDVGTSRHYTF. The CDR3 DNA reads as TGCGCCAGCAGCCAAGATGTGGGGACAAGCAGACACTACACCTTC.